A selection of T cell receptor beta chains follows, all from one sample in a study of shared clonotypes between healthy human individuals. Assay: immunoSEQ multiplex PCR; the TCRdb copy retains only in-frame clones and omits some. In the table there are about 2.4 million clones, over 85% of which are singletons. The sample taken for sequencing was naive CD4+ T cells sorted from blood. The origin of the receptors is a man between 18 and 35 years old in good health. The CDR3 runs from the conserved cysteine through the conserved F or W. A D gene is named only where the DNA matches it firmly. For some rows the clone size is stated as once, few or many, or as a class when expanded; others skip it.

>TRBD1|TRBV27|TRBJ2-1|-
TGTGCCAGCCTCAAAGATGGACAGGGTTCCTACAATGAGCAGTTCTTC
CASLKDGQGSYNEQFF
>TRBD1|TRBV5-6|TRBJ2-5|-
TGTGCCAGCAGCGTCGACAGGGCGGATCCACTGTACTTC
CASSVDRADPLYF
>-|TRBV19|TRBJ1-5|once
TGTGCCAGTAGTATAATAACAGCTAGCAATCAGCCCCAGCATTTT
CASSIITASNQPQHF
>TRBD1|TRBV4-1|TRBJ2-3|-
TGCGCCAGCAGCCAAGCCGCGGTCCGCGGACAGGGGGGACCTCTAGATACGCAGTATTTT
CASSQAAVRGQGGPLDTQYF
>-|TRBV18|TRBJ2-7|-
TGTGCCAGCTCACCGAGAATCTCCTACGAGCAGTACTTC
CASSPRISYEQYF
>-|TRBV7-2|TRBJ2-1|-
TGTGCCAGCAGCTTAGCGGACAGCTCTACCTCTGAGCAGTTCTTC
CASSLADSSTSEQFF
>-|TRBV7-6|TRBJ2-5|-
TGTGCCAGCTCGATTACAGAGACCCAGTACTTC
CASSITETQYF
>-|TRBV11-2|TRBJ2-1|-
TGTGCCAGCAGCTTAACAGGGTTCAATGAGCAGTTCTTC
CASSLTGFNEQFF
>-|TRBV7-3|TRBJ2-6|-
TGTGCCAGCAGCTTAATACAGGGACCCTCTGGGGCCAACGTCCTGACTTTC
CASSLIQGPSGANVLTF
>-|TRBV5-1|TRBJ2-5|once
TGCGCCAGCAGTCACCAAGAGACCCAGTACTTC
CASSHQETQYF
>-|TRBV9|TRBJ2-3|-
TGTGCCAGCAGCGTCACGGACTCGTTCACAGATACGCAGTATTTT
CASSVTDSFTDTQYF
>TRBD2|TRBV10-3|TRBJ2-2|-
TGTGCCATCAGGGCTAGCGGGATTCACCGGGAGCTGTTTTTT
CAIRASGIHRELFF
>TRBD1|TRBV7-9|TRBJ1-2|-
TGTGCCAGCAGCCGGACAGGGGGCGGCCTCTATGGCTACACCTTC
CASSRTGGGLYGYTF
>-|TRBV18|TRBJ2-5|once
TGTGCCAGCTCACCTTACGCGGGGGCTGGAGAGACCCAGTACTTC
CASSPYAGAGETQYF
>-|TRBV25-1|TRBJ1-1|-
TGTGCCAGCGCCTGGCAGGGAGGTGCTGAAGCTTTCTTT
CASAWQGGAEAFF
>-|TRBV29-1|TRBJ2-7|-
TGCAGCGGTAGGGACGGCCAAGGGCAGTACTTC
CSGRDGQGQYF
>TRBD2|TRBV5-4|TRBJ2-7|-
TGTGCCAGCAGCTCCTTGACTAGCGGGAGGGCCTACGAGCAGTACTTC
CASSSLTSGRAYEQYF
>-|TRBV27|TRBJ2-7|-
TGTGCCAGCAGTTTATCGCGCAGGACGGATATCTACGAGCAGTACTTC
CASSLSRRTDIYEQYF
>TRBD2|TRBV29-1|TRBJ2-3|few
TGCAGCGTACGTAGCGGGACCGGGGCAGATACGCAGTATTTT
CSVRSGTGADTQYF
>TRBD1|TRBV5-5|TRBJ1-1|-
TGTGCCAGCAGCCAAGATAAGGACAGGGAAGCTTTCTTT
CASSQDKDREAFF
>TRBD1|TRBV11-2|TRBJ2-5|-
TGTGCCAGCACCTACGGGACAGCCGGGACCCAGTACTTC
CASTYGTAGTQYF
>-|TRBV27|TRBJ2-7|-
TGTGCCAGCAGTTTTCGGCCAAGGAGCTCCTACGAGCAGTACTTC
CASSFRPRSSYEQYF
>-|TRBV10-3|TRBJ2-2|-
TGTGCCATCAGTGGGGTGGTTGGACACCCTGGTTTCCCCGGGGAGCTGTTTTTT
CAISGVVGHPGFPGELFF
>TRBD1|TRBV11-3|TRBJ2-3|-
TGTGCCAGCAGCGAGGGACAGGGTAGGACAGATACGCAGTATTTT
CASSEGQGRTDTQYF
>TRBD2|TRBV7-2|TRBJ2-1|once
TGTGCCAGCAGCCCCAGCGGGAGGGCCCTCAATGAGCAGTTCTTC
CASSPSGRALNEQFF
>-|TRBV5-1|TRBJ2-7|-
TGCGCCAGCAGCTTGACGGCGCCCTACGAGCAGTACTTC
CASSLTAPYEQYF
>TRBD2|TRBV27|TRBJ2-5|-
TGTGCCAGCAGTACCGGACTAGCGGGATTTCACCAAGAGACCCAGTACTTC
CASSTGLAGFHQETQYF
>-|TRBV18|TRBJ1-1|-
TGTGCCAGCTCACCACCCGCAGGGACCACTGAAGCTTTCTTT
CASSPPAGTTEAFF
>TRBD1|TRBV5-1|TRBJ2-3|-
TGCGCCAGCAGCTCGCAGGGGGCCTCTAGCACAGATACGCAGTATTTT
CASSSQGASSTDTQYF
>TRBD1|TRBV5-1|TRBJ2-7|-
TGTGCCAGCAGCTTACGACAGGGGGAAGGGTACGAGCAGTACTTC
CASSLRQGEGYEQYF
>-|TRBV5-1|TRBJ2-2|-
TGCGCCAGCAGCCGTGGACAGACCACCGGGGAGCTGTTTTTT
CASSRGQTTGELFF
>-|TRBV21-1|TRBJ2-7|-
TGTGCCAGCAGCAAAGGGGACAGGTACCTGCGGGGCCTAGCCGCCCGTTGTAAATCCTACGAGCAGTACTTC
CASSKGDRYLRGLAARCKSYEQYF
>-|TRBV30|TRBJ1-5|-
TGTGCCTGGAGCCTAACCGCCACCGACCAGCCCCAGCATTTT
CAWSLTATDQPQHF
>-|TRBV27|TRBJ1-2|few
TGTGCCAGCAGGTCAGAAATTTATGGCTACACCTTC
CASRSEIYGYTF
>-|TRBV2|TRBJ2-7|-
TGTGCCAGCAAAATAGGTGGCAACGAGCAGTACTTC
CASKIGGNEQYF
>-|TRBV30|TRBJ2-3|-
TGTGCCTGGAGTATGGATGTGGGCCGGTTCACAGATACGCAGTATTTT
CAWSMDVGRFTDTQYF
>-|TRBV7-9|TRBJ2-3|-
TGTGCCAGCAGCAAGACCCTCTCGCCAGATACGCAGTATTTT
CASSKTLSPDTQYF
>-|TRBV2|TRBJ1-5|-
TGTGCCAGCAGTGAAAATCTGGGGATGAGCAATCAGCCCCAGCATTTT
CASSENLGMSNQPQHF
>TRBD1|TRBV7-9|TRBJ2-1|-
TGTGCCACGGGGCAGGGGGCCTACAATGAGCAGTTCTTC
CATGQGAYNEQFF
>TRBD1|TRBV5-5|TRBJ1-4|-
TGTGCCAGCAGCATAGGGACAGTCGCAACTAATGAAAAACTGTTTTTT
CASSIGTVATNEKLFF